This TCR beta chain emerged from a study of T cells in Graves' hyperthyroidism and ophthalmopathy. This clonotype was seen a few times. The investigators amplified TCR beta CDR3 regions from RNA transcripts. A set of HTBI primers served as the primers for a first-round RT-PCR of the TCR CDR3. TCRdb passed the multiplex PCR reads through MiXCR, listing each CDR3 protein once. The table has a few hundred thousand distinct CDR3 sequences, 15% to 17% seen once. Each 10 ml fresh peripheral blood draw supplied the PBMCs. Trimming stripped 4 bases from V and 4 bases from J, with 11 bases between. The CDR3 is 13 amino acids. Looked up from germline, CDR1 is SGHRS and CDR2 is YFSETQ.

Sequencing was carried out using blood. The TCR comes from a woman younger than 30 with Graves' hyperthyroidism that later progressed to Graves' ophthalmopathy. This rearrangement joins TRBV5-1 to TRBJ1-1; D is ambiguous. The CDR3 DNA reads TGCGCCAGCAGCCATGGGGTCGGCACTGAAGCTTTCTTT. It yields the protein CASSHGVGTEAFF.